Listed here are 27 T cell receptor beta chains from one sample, sequenced in a study of technical replicates of blood from a handful of donors. The repertoire was sequenced with immunoSEQ multiplex PCR; TCRdb's copy has only in-frame clones and lacks some. The sample has tens of thousands of clones, about 94% seen once. The source material was T cells isolated from PBMCs. Source of these receptors: a human donor in good health.

V is TRBV29-1 and J is TRBJ2-5; 8 bases line up with TRBD2. From germline, CDR1 is SQVTM and CDR2 ANQGSEA. This CDR3 contains 13 residues. J was trimmed by 4 bases and V by 4 bases; bases with no gene match: 5. The CDR3 sequence is CSVGRGGRETQYF. The CDR3 DNA follows: TGCAGCGTTGGTCGGGGGGGTCGAGAGACCCAGTACTTC.

The V and J genes are TRBV27 and TRBJ1-4; D remains ambiguous. Trimming pared 4 bases from V and 0 bases from J, leaving 3 bases between. Germline values: CDR1 MNHEY, CDR2 SMNVEV (reference sequence). The CDR3 sequence is 13 residues long. The CDR3 loop is CASSSATNEKLFF. CDR3 coding DNA: TGTGCCAGCAGTTCTGCAACTAATGAAAAACTGTTTTTT. Combining the CDR3 with reference TRBV27 and TRBJ1-4 gives the whole variable domain EAQVTQNPRYLITVTGKKLTVTCSQNMNHEYMSWYRQDPGLGLRQIYYSMNVEVTDKGDVPEGYKVSRKEKRNFPLILESPSPNQTSLYFCASSSATNEKLFFGSGTQLSVL.

This chain uses TRBV10-1 with TRBJ2-1; TRBD2 might be the D (7 bases). The germline gives CDR1 WNHNN, CDR2 SYGVQD (reference sequence). The CDR3 contains 17 residues. Trimming removed 3 bases from V and 5 bases from J, with 20 bases in between. CDR3 region: CASSDFHGEGENNEQFF. For the CDR3, the DNA is TGCGCCAGCAGTGACTTCCACGGGGAGGGGGAAAACAATGAGCAGTTCTTC.

The gene calls are TRBV5-6 and TRBJ2-5; no reliable D call. Trimming cost V 2 bases and J 5 bases, with 16 bases left between them. The CDR3 is made up of 15 amino acids. Per germline, CDR1 SGHDT and CDR2 YYEEEE. CDR3 region: CASSFGFIGLETQYF. CDR3 nucleotide sequence: TGTGCCAGCAGCTTCGGGTTTATTGGATTGGAGACCCAGTACTTC.

The chain uses TRBV7-9 and TRBJ2-1, with TRBD2 as a possible D gene (6 bases). Germline CDR1 reads SEHNR; CDR2 reads FQNEAQ (reference sequence). The length of the CDR3 is 15 residues. V was cut by 1 base and J by 0 bases, with 7 bases left in between. CDR3 protein: CASSLDGSSYNEQFF. Written as DNA, the CDR3 is TGTGCCAGCAGCTTAGACGGGAGCTCCTACAATGAGCAGTTCTTC.

The J gene is TRBJ2-1, the V gene TRBV25-1; 11 nucleotides line up with TRBD2. Trimming cost V 3 bases and J 6 bases; bases outside gene matches: 10. The length of the CDR3 is 17 residues. Germline V lookup: CDR1 MGHDK, CDR2 SYGVNS. CDR3 DNA sequence: TGTGCCAGCAGTGATCCCCCCGGGACTAGCGGCTCCAATGAGCAGTTCTTC. Translating it yields CASSDPPGTSGSNEQFF.

J is TRBJ2-7 and V is TRBV13, with D possibly TRBD2 on 6 matching bases. The CDR3 runs 14 residues. Germline CDR1 is PRHDT and CDR2 is FYEKMQ (reference sequence). V lost 4 bases, J lost 9 bases, and 19 bases lay in between. The CDR3 DNA is TGTGCCAGCAGCTCCCCGATTGTGGAGGGTATGCAGTACTTC. As protein: CASSSPIVEGMQYF.

This chain links TRBV4-3 with TRBJ2-7; 7 bases fit TRBD1. The CDR3 spans 14 residues. Germline assignment: CDR1 LGHNA and CDR2 YSLEER. With 4 bases clipped from V and 2 bases from J, the junction kept 5 bases outside the gene matches. Written as DNA, the CDR3 is TGCGCCAGCAGCCCTCGGGACAGAGCCTACGAGCAGTACTTC. Translation: CASSPRDRAYEQYF.

V and J are TRBV9 and TRBJ1-3, with D perhaps matching TRBD1 (6 bases). Germline V gene data show CDR1 as SGDLS and CDR2 as YYNGEE. Deletions cut 1 base from V and 0 bases from J, with 14 bases between. This CDR3 is 17 amino acids long. The DNA for the CDR3 is TGTGCCAGCAGCGTAATAGGACAGTCTATCTCTGGAAACACCATATATTTT. Encoded protein: CASSVIGQSISGNTIYF.

The chain recombines TRBV7-8 with TRBJ1-2; 7 nucleotides line up with TRBD1. The CDR3 runs 15 residues. The V segment lost 4 bases and the J segment 5 bases; nucleotides outside the gene matches: 10. Germline values: CDR1 SGHVS, CDR2 FQNEAQ. Here the CDR3 reads CASSSRPGGHYGYTF. The CDR3 DNA is TGTGCCAGCAGCTCTAGACCAGGGGGTCATTATGGCTACACCTTC.

This chain connects TRBV18 to TRBJ1-2; 7 bases align to TRBD1. In germline, CDR1 is KGHSH, CDR2 LQKENI. Losses at the gene ends were 5 bases for V and 3 bases for J; bases not matched to a gene: 9. The CDR3 spans 15 residues. Here the CDR3 DNA reads TGTGCCAGCTCAGTAGGGACAGAGCAACACTATGGCTACACCTTC. Translated: CASSVGTEQHYGYTF. Full variable domain (rest looked up from reference TRBV18 and TRBJ1-2): NAGVMQNPRHLVRRRGQEARLRCSPMKGHSHVYWYRQLPEEGLKFMVYLQKENIIDESGMPKERFSAEFPKEGPSILRIQQVVRGDSAAYFCASSVGTEQHYGYTFGSGTRLTVV.

The V gene is TRBV28, the J gene TRBJ2-5, with D perhaps TRBD2 (6 bases). V was cut by 3 bases and J by 5 bases, with 19 bases left in between. The CDR3 has 16 amino acids. From germline, CDR1 is MDHEN and CDR2 SYDVKM. CDR3 DNA: TGTGCCAGCAGTTTTGGGGTCCGGGGGTACATGGAGACCCAGTACTTC. This codes for CASSFGVRGYMETQYF.

This clone was seen just once. The chain recombines TRBV27 with TRBJ2-7; 8 bases line up with TRBD1. The CDR3 spans 14 residues. Germline assignment: CDR1 MNHEY and CDR2 SMNVEV (reference sequence). J gave up 3 bases and V 3 bases, and 4 bases lay outside the gene matches. CDR3 sequence: CASSFGQGLYEQYF. The CDR3 bases are TGTGCCAGCAGTTTCGGACAGGGACTCTACGAGCAGTACTTC.

This chain uses TRBV4-1 with TRBJ1-5; maybe TRBD1 (6 bases). CDR3 length equals 15 residues. CDR1 is MGHRA and CDR2 is YSYEKL in the germline V gene. Trimming shortened V by 0 bases and J by 6 bases, and 12 bases separated the two germline ends. The CDR3 loop is CASSQDWGRGQPQHF. In DNA, the CDR3 is TGCGCCAGCAGCCAAGACTGGGGGCGCGGTCAGCCCCAGCATTTT.

The genes are TRBV11-3 and TRBJ2-3, with a possible D match to TRBD1 (5 bases). Germline CDR1 reads SGHNT; CDR2 reads YENEEA. V was pared by 1 base and J by 6 bases, with 14 bases between. The CDR3 has 15 residues. The CDR3 sequence is CASSLGDSFGDTQYF. DNA for the CDR3: TGTGCCAGCAGCTTAGGAGACAGTTTCGGTGATACGCAGTATTTT.

This chain links TRBV29-1 with TRBJ1-3, with 7 bases lining up with TRBD1. The trim removed 6 bases at V and 4 bases at J, leaving 6 bases unmatched. Germline V gives CDR1 SQVTM, CDR2 ANQGSEA. The CDR3 has 13 amino acids. This chain's CDR3 is CSVGTGAGNTIYF. CDR3 in DNA: TGCAGCGTAGGAACAGGGGCAGGAAACACCATATATTTT.

The gene calls are TRBV5-1 and TRBJ2-7; D perhaps matches TRBD2 (6 bases). Germline values: CDR1 SGHRS, CDR2 YFSETQ. This CDR3 contains 18 residues. Trimming left V 1 base short and J 0 bases short, with 20 bases between. The DNA for the CDR3 is TGCGCCAGCAGCTTGCCCCGACCGGAGGGCCCGTCCTCCTACGAGCAGTACTTC. Protein: CASSLPRPEGPSSYEQYF. Variable domain in full (rest from reference TRBV5-1 and TRBJ2-7): KAGVTQTPRYLIKTRGQQVTLSCSPISGHRSVSWYQQTPGQGLQFLFEYFSETQRNKGNFPGRFSGRQFSNSRSEMNVSTLELGDSALYLCASSLPRPEGPSSYEQYFGPGTRLTVT.

This clone came up many times. In DNA form, the CDR3 reads TGTGCCAGCTCACAAGACAGGGGGGGGGAGCAGTACTTC. This translates into CASSQDRGGEQYF. The chain combines TRBV18 with TRBJ2-7, with 9 bases aligning to TRBD1. The J segment lost 7 bases and the V segment lost 4 bases, leaving 5 bases of the junction unmatched. Germline CDR1 and CDR2: KGHSH and LQKENI. The CDR3 length is 13 residues.

V usage is TRBV7-3 and J usage is TRBJ2-4, with D perhaps TRBD1 (6 bases). Trimming shortened V by 1 base and J by 1 base, and 20 bases separated the two germline ends. This CDR3 spans 19 amino acids. Looked up from germline, CDR1 is SGHTA and CDR2 is FQGTGA. The CDR3: CASSLMGRGRGLAKNIQYF. CDR3 coding DNA: TGTGCCAGCAGCTTAATGGGCAGGGGACGCGGACTGGCCAAAAACATTCAGTACTTC.

The genes are TRBV7-8 and TRBJ2-7; D call uncertain. With 5 bases removed from V and 2 bases from J, the gap between germline ends came to 13 bases. CDR3 size: 14 residues. Germline CDR1 is SGHVS and CDR2 is FQNEAQ. The CDR3, as DNA: TGTGCCAGCAGCCCCGTCGGTAATACCTACGAGCAGTACTTC. Translated, it gives CASSPVGNTYEQYF.

The J gene is TRBJ1-2, the V gene TRBV5-8, with D perhaps TRBD1 (5 bases). This CDR3 is 15 amino acids long. CDR1 and CDR2 from the germline V gene are SGHTS and YDEGEE. The V end lost 4 bases, the J end lost 4 bases, and 17 bases lay between the germline ends. The CDR3 nucleotides read TGTGCCAGCAGCCTGCGGGACCGCCGCCCCTATGGCTACACCTTC. Its translation is CASSLRDRRPYGYTF. The full variable domain, in which reference TRBV5-8 and TRBJ1-2 provide the parts outside the CDR3, is EAGVTQSPTHLIKTRGQQATLRCSPISGHTSVYWYQQALGLGLQFLLWYDEGEERNRGNFPPRFSGRQFPNYSSELNVNALELEDSALYLCASSLRDRRPYGYTFGSGTRLTVV.

The rearrangement links TRBV6-5 to TRBJ2-1, with 7 bases lining up with TRBD1. The CDR3 is 13 amino acids. The V segment lost 6 bases and the J segment 6 bases; nucleotides outside the gene matches: 5. CDR1 is MNHEY, CDR2 SVGAGI, per germline. CDR3 sequence: CASSPDRANEQFF. The CDR3, as DNA: TGTGCCAGCAGCCCCGACAGGGCCAATGAGCAGTTCTTC.

In this sample, this clone turned up once. The chain links TRBV6-6 to TRBJ2-3; no reliable D call. Trimming shortened V by 2 bases and J by 2 bases, and 5 bases separated the two germline ends. Germline lookup yields CDR1 MNHNY and CDR2 SVGAGI (reference sequence). This CDR3 has 13 residues. DNA of the CDR3: TGTGCCAGCAGTTACGTTCACACAGATACGCAGTATTTT. This sequence encodes CASSYVHTDTQYF.

In its sample, this clone was seen once. The chain links TRBV19 to TRBJ1-5, with D possibly matching TRBD1 (5 bases). This CDR3 comprises 14 residues. From germline, CDR1 is LNHDA and CDR2 SQIVND (reference sequence). V lost 3 bases to trimming and J lost 4 bases, with 10 bases between them. CDR3: CASSIWGENQPQHF. The DNA for the CDR3 is TGTGCCAGTAGTATCTGGGGGGAAAATCAGCCCCAGCATTTT.

The V gene is TRBV19, the J gene TRBJ2-7; D possibly corresponds to TRBD1 (5 bases). Germline loops: CDR1 LNHDA, CDR2 SQIVND (reference sequence). Trimming left V 8 bases short and J 3 bases short, with 20 bases between. This CDR3 is 15 amino acids long. Here the CDR3 DNA reads TGTGCCAGTGGAGCAGGGTCCGGACCCTTCTACGAGCAGTACTTC. It codes for CASGAGSGPFYEQYF.

The CDR3 sequence is CASSPMDRENQPQHF. The CDR3 DNA follows: TGTGCCAGCAGTCCCATGGACAGGGAAAATCAGCCCCAGCATTTT. This chain links TRBV2 with TRBJ1-5; 8 nucleotides agree with TRBD1. CDR1 and CDR2 (germline): SNHLY, FYNNEI. Losses at the gene ends were 5 bases for V and 4 bases for J; bases not matched to a gene: 7. The CDR3 is made up of 15 amino acids.

The V call is TRBV19, the J call TRBJ1-1; D not certain. There are 15 residues in the CDR3. The V end lost 4 bases, the J end lost 3 bases, and 15 bases lay between the germline ends. Germline loops: CDR1 LNHDA, CDR2 SQIVND (reference sequence). The CDR3 DNA is TGTGCCAGTAGTACGTGGGAGGAGAGAGACACTGAAGCTTTCTTT. Protein: CASSTWEERDTEAFF.